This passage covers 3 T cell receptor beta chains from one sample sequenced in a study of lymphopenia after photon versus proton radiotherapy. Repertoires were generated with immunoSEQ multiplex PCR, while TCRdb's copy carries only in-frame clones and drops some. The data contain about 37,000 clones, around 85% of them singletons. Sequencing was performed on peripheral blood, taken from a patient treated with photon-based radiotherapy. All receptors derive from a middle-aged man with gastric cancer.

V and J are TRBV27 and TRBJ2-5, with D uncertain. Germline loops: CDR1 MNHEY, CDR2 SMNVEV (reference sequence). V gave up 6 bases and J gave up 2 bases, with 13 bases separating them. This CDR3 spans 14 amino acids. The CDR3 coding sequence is TGTGCCAGCAGCCGAGCTAAAAAACAAGAGACCCAGTACTTC. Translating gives CASSRAKKQETQYF.

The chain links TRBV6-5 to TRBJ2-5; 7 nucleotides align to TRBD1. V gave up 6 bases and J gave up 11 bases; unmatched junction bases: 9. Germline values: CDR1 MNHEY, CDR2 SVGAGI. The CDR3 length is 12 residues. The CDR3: CASRQGKGEQYF. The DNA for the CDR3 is TGTGCCAGCAGACAGGGGAAAGGGGAGCAGTACTTC.

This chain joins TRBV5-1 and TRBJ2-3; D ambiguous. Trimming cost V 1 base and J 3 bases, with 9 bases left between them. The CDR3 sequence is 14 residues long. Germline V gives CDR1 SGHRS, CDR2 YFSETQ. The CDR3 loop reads CASSLSARTDTQYF. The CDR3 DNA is TGCGCCAGCAGCTTGTCGGCTAGAACAGATACGCAGTATTTT.